One sample yielded the 10 T cell receptor beta chains listed below, sequenced in a study of blood T cell repertoires in COVID-19. Clones were read by immunoSEQ multiplex PCR, and TCRdb kept only the in-frame ones, dropping some. The data hold approximately 180,000 clones, with roughly 88% observed a single time. Sequencing input: peripheral blood. The origin of the receptors is a woman aged 40 to 50 with COVID-19, enrolled during active disease.

This sequence joins TRBV12-3 or TRBV12-4 and TRBJ1-5, with TRBD1 as a possible D gene (6 bases). CDR3 length equals 12 residues. The V gene lost 6 bases and the J gene lost 6 bases, with 9 bases spanning the gap. CDR3 nucleotide sequence: TGTGCCAGCAGCAGGGGCTTTCAGCCCCAGCATTTT. Amino acids: CASSRGFQPQHF.

The chain links TRBV28 to TRBJ1-5, with 7 nucleotides matching TRBD1. Germline CDR1 is MDHEN and CDR2 is SYDVKM. V shed 8 bases and J 5 bases; nucleotides not matched to a gene: 12. The CDR3 loop spans 15 amino acids. The CDR3 spells CASPPPQGGYQPQHF. Here the CDR3 DNA reads TGTGCCAGCCCCCCTCCCCAGGGGGGATATCAGCCCCAGCATTTT.

This clone was seen a few times. The chain has TRBV3-1 (or the pseudogene TRBV3-2) and TRBJ1-6; D remains unclear. The CDR3 runs 13 residues. Germline V CDR1 and CDR2: LGHDT, YNNKEL (reference sequence). Trimming removed 0 bases at V and 9 bases at J, with 6 bases between. This CDR3 is CASSQDSFSPLHF. The CDR3 bases are TGTGCCAGCAGCCAAGATTCTTTTTCACCCCTCCACTTT.

This clone was picked up a small number of times. This sequence joins TRBV2 and TRBJ1-5, with a weak D call TRBD1 (5 bases). Deletions cut 1 base from V and 6 bases from J, with 10 bases between. Germline values: CDR1 SNHLY, CDR2 FYNNEI. The CDR3 runs 14 residues. The CDR3, as DNA: TGTGCCAGCAGTGAAGGGGAGGGGAGTCAGCCCCAGCATTTT. Encoded protein: CASSEGEGSQPQHF.

The chain links TRBV5-3 to TRBJ2-7, with TRBD2 as a possible D gene (7 bases). TRBV5-3 falls under the ORF class, with uncertain function. The CDR3 has 15 residues. Deletions cut 8 bases from V and 4 bases from J, with 22 bases between. The CDR3 nucleotides are TGTGCCAGGGTGTTCGAGGGGGAGGGAGCGTACGAGCAGTACTTC. Translating it yields CARVFEGEGAYEQYF.

The rearrangement joins TRBV2 to TRBJ1-2, with D perhaps matching TRBD1 (5 bases). Trimming took off 0 bases at V and 7 bases at J, with 15 bases between the two ends. Germline V lookup: CDR1 SNHLY, CDR2 FYNNEI. There are 15 residues in the CDR3. The CDR3 protein is CASSEARRGYGGYTF. CDR3 coding DNA: TGTGCCAGCAGTGAAGCGAGGCGGGGCTATGGTGGCTACACCTTC.

This chain uses TRBV27 with TRBJ1-5; TRBD1 might be the D (5 bases). The CDR3 length is 16 residues. The germline V gene has CDR1 MNHEY and CDR2 SMNVEV (reference sequence). The germline V and J ends were trimmed by 3 bases and 1 base, with 13 bases remaining between them. CDR3 nucleotides: TGTGCCAGCAGTTTTCGCCGACAGAGGAGCAATCAGCCCCAGCATTTT. It codes for CASSFRRQRSNQPQHF.

This clone was seen at least ten times. The chain has TRBV5-1 and TRBJ2-4; 10 bases line up with TRBD2. Germline CDR1 reads SGHRS; CDR2 reads YFSETQ. The CDR3 runs 15 residues. The ends lost 4 bases at V and 6 bases at J; junction bases unmatched: 7. This CDR3 reads CASSPSGGAGNIQYF. The CDR3 coding sequence is TGCGCCAGCAGCCCGAGCGGGGGGGCCGGAAACATTCAGTACTTC.

This chain links TRBV6-5 with TRBJ1-6; 7 positions match TRBD1. Trimming at V came to 6 bases and at J to 6 bases, leaving 8 bases not matched to a gene. Germline assignment: CDR1 MNHEY and CDR2 SVGAGI. This CDR3 is built from 15 residues. CDR3 amino acids: CASRGTDPLNSPLHF. As DNA, the CDR3 is TGTGCCAGCAGGGGGACAGACCCACTTAATTCACCCCTCCACTTT.

CDR3 sequence reads: CASSRQTSGGYTF. The CDR3 nucleotides are TGTGCCAGCAGCCGCCAGACCTCAGGTGGCTACACCTTC. V is TRBV7-9 and J is TRBJ1-2; D remains unclear. Trimming took off 5 bases at V and 7 bases at J, with 14 bases between the two ends. Germline V lookup: CDR1 SEHNR, CDR2 FQNEAQ (reference sequence). This CDR3 spans 13 amino acids. The full variable domain, in which reference TRBV7-9 and TRBJ1-2 provide the parts outside the CDR3, is DTGVSQNPRHKITKRGQNVTFRCDPISEHNRLYWYRQTLGQGPEFLTYFQNEAQLEKSRLLSDRFSAERPKGSFSTLEIQRTEQGDSAMYLCASSRQTSGGYTFGSGTRLTVV.